What follows are 30 T cell receptor beta chains derived from one specimen sequenced in a study of T cells after somatic rescue of genetic block. Clones were read by immunoSEQ multiplex PCR, and TCRdb kept only the in-frame ones, dropping some. This sample has around 64,000 clones, with around 90% found just once. Sample: peripheral blood mononuclear cells (PBMCs). The receptors here all came from a man aged 40-55 years.

The chain has TRBV7-6 and TRBJ2-2; D call uncertain. There are 16 residues in the CDR3. The germline V and J ends were trimmed by 2 bases and 0 bases, with 10 bases remaining between them. Germline lookup yields CDR1 SGHVS and CDR2 FNYEAQ. The CDR3: CASSLIAGPNTGELFF. DNA for the CDR3: TGTGCCAGCAGCTTAATCGCAGGACCGAACACCGGGGAGCTGTTTTTT.

This rearrangement joins TRBV7-9 to TRBJ2-5, with D hard to call. The CDR3 is made up of 13 amino acids. The germline gives CDR1 SEHNR, CDR2 FQNEAQ (reference sequence). V was cut by 1 base and J by 5 bases, with 8 bases left in between. Here the CDR3 reads CASSLDPEETQYF. As DNA, the CDR3 is TGTGCCAGCAGCTTAGATCCGGAGGAGACCCAGTACTTC.

This clone showed up just once. This sequence joins TRBV7-8 and TRBJ2-5; no clear D. Germline V lookup: CDR1 SGHVS, CDR2 FQNEAQ. This CDR3 has 12 amino acids. V dropped 8 bases and J dropped 4 bases, with 11 bases sitting between them. CDR3 sequence: CASSTLSETQYF. In DNA, the CDR3 is TGTGCCAGCTCAACGTTATCAGAGACCCAGTACTTC.

This sequence joins TRBV2 and TRBJ2-4; D is tentatively TRBD1 or TRBD2 (6 bases each). The germline V gene has CDR1 SNHLY and CDR2 FYNNEI. The CDR3 totals 12 residues. The germline V and J ends were trimmed by 9 bases and 6 bases, with 12 bases remaining between them. This CDR3 reads CARRGERNIQYF. DNA of the CDR3: TGTGCCAGAAGGGGGGAGAGAAACATTCAGTACTTC.

This rearrangement joins TRBV5-1 to TRBJ2-7; D not resolved. Between the trimmed V and J ends, which lost 2 bases and 2 bases, there was a span of 20 bases. CDR3 length: 17 amino acids. Germline CDR1 SGHRS, CDR2 YFSETQ. The CDR3 DNA sequence: TGCGCCAGCAGCTTTGGTCCTACAGTCCAGAAAACCTACGAGCAGTACTTC. It yields the protein CASSFGPTVQKTYEQYF. The full variable domain, with the rest looked up from reference TRBV5-1 and TRBJ2-7, is KAGVTQTPRYLIKTRGQQVTLSCSPISGHRSVSWYQQTPGQGLQFLFEYFSETQRNKGNFPGRFSGRQFSNSRSEMNVSTLELGDSALYLCASSFGPTVQKTYEQYFGPGTRLTVT.

The chain uses TRBV18 and TRBJ1-3; no clear D. Germline values: CDR1 KGHSH, CDR2 LQKENI. Trimming took off 6 bases at V and 1 base at J, with 19 bases between the two ends. CDR3 length equals 17 residues. The CDR3 region is CASSLAPAGGSGNTIYF. The CDR3 nucleotides are TGTGCCAGCTCGTTGGCCCCGGCCGGTGGGTCTGGAAACACCATATATTTT.

V and J are TRBV23-1 and TRBJ2-7; 8 bases agree with TRBD2. TRBV23-1 is placed among ORFs of uncertain function. The junction had 1 base not matched to a gene; V was cut back by 0 bases and J by 0 bases. CDR3 length: 15 residues. Here the CDR3 DNA reads TGCGCCAGCAGTCAATCCAGCGGGAGCTCCTACGAGCAGTACTTC. This codes for CASSQSSGSSYEQYF.

The gene calls are TRBV7-9 and TRBJ2-2; TRBD2 matches 8 bases. V trimming: 2 bases; J trimming: 3 bases; junction bases outside the gene matches: 5. This CDR3 spans 16 amino acids. Germline CDR1 and CDR2: SEHNR and FQNEAQ (reference sequence). In DNA form, the CDR3 reads TGTGCCAGCAGCTTACGTCTAGCGGGTTACACCGGGGAGCTGTTTTTT. It encodes CASSLRLAGYTGELFF.

The chain combines TRBV5-6 with TRBJ1-2; TRBD1 is a possible D gene (5 bases). The V end lost 3 bases, the J end lost 5 bases, and 17 bases lay between the germline ends. CDR3 length: 15 residues. Germline V gives CDR1 SGHDT, CDR2 YYEEEE. CDR3 residues: CASSWASRDVYGYTF. The CDR3 DNA reads as TGTGCCAGCAGCTGGGCCAGCAGGGACGTTTATGGCTACACCTTC.

The V gene is TRBV29-1, the J gene TRBJ1-2; 9 bases are a match to TRBD1. CDR3 length: 11 amino acids. The V gene's germline CDR1 is SQVTM and CDR2 ANQGSEA. J gave up 9 bases and V 5 bases, and 4 bases lay outside the gene matches. The CDR3 reads CSVWDRASYTF. The DNA of the CDR3 is TGCAGCGTTTGGGACAGGGCCAGCTACACCTTC.

The chain couples TRBV18 to TRBJ1-1, with 7 bases that match TRBD1. Trimming took 4 bases from V and 1 from J; bases not matched to a gene: 3. The germline CDR1 and CDR2 sequences are KGHSH and LQKENI. The CDR3 spans 14 residues. The CDR3 nucleotides read TGTGCCAGCTCACAGGGGGCTTCGAACACTGAAGCTTTCTTT. It encodes CASSQGASNTEAFF.

The V and J genes are TRBV6-5 and TRBJ2-1; TRBD2 agrees at 12 bases. This CDR3 region has 13 residues. Germline CDR1 and CDR2: MNHEY and SVGAGI. Losses at the gene ends were 6 bases for V and 10 bases for J; bases not matched to a gene: 4. CDR3 region: CASRLGLAGEQFF. CDR3 bases: TGTGCCAGCAGACTCGGACTAGCGGGAGAGCAGTTCTTC.

A few counts support this clone. The chain has TRBV21-1 and TRBJ1-1; the table's D gene call, TRBD1, was not cross checked with the DNA. TRBV21-1 corresponds to a pseudogene. The CDR3 is 17 amino acids. The CDR3 bases are TGTGCCAGCAGCAAAGGACCGGGACAGGGAAAGGACACTGAAGCTTTCTTT. Translated: CASSKGPGQGKDTEAFF.

This sequence joins TRBV7-2 and TRBJ2-5, with D possibly TRBD2 on 6 matching bases. CDR1 is SGHTA and CDR2 is FQGNSA in the germline V gene. The CDR3 extends over 12 amino acids. V dropped 1 base and J dropped 8 bases, with 8 bases sitting between them. The DNA for the CDR3 is TGTGCCAGCAGCTTAGGGAGGGACACCCAGTACTTC. Its protein is CASSLGRDTQYF.

The rearrangement uses TRBV5-1 and TRBJ2-3; D perhaps matches TRBD1 (5 bases). Germline CDR1 and CDR2: SGHRS and YFSETQ. The CDR3 totals 14 residues. The V gene lost 1 base and the J gene lost 0 bases, with 6 bases spanning the gap. CDR3 sequence (DNA): TGCGCCAGCAGCTTGCCAGGGAGCACAGATACGCAGTATTTT. This gives the protein CASSLPGSTDTQYF.

A single count supports this clone. The J gene is TRBJ1-5, the V gene TRBV6-5; D ambiguous. The CDR3 extends over 13 amino acids. Trimming took 2 bases from V and 4 from J, leaving 6 bases between them. In germline, CDR1 is MNHEY, CDR2 SVGAGI. For the CDR3, the DNA is TGTGCCAGCAGTTACGGGCAGAATCAGCCCCAGCATTTT. Protein sequence: CASSYGQNQPQHF.

The chain combines TRBV7-8 with TRBJ2-7; D not resolved. The CDR3 consists of 12 residues. Germline V gene sequence: CDR1 SGHVS, CDR2 FQNEAQ. Trimming took 5 bases from V and 7 from J, leaving 12 bases between them. CDR3 in amino acids: CASSPPVGEQYF. In DNA, the CDR3 is TGTGCCAGCAGCCCCCCCGTTGGGGAGCAGTACTTC. Drawing the rest from reference TRBV7-8 and TRBJ2-7, the complete variable domain is GAGVSQSPRYKVAKRGQDVALRCDPISGHVSLFWYQQALGQGPEFLTYFQNEAQLDKSGLPSDRFFAERPEGSVSTLKIQRTQQEDSAVYLCASSPPVGEQYFGPGTRLTVT.

The chain joins TRBV6-6 to TRBJ2-2; 7 bases map to TRBD1. The germline gives CDR1 MNHNY, CDR2 SVGAGI (reference sequence). J was trimmed by 6 bases and V by 10 bases; bases with no gene match: 11. CDR3 size: 14 residues. As DNA, the CDR3 is TGTGCCATCTCGACACAGGGGAGCTCCGGGGAGCTGTTTTTT. This translates into CAISTQGSSGELFF.

The chain uses TRBV6-1 and TRBJ1-6, with 8 bases fitting TRBD1. V dropped 7 bases and J dropped 7; count of bases not matched to a gene: 9. Germline CDR1 and CDR2: MNHNS and SASEGT. The CDR3 is 15 amino acids. The CDR3 loop reads CASIPDRAGNSPLHF. CDR3 DNA sequence: TGTGCCAGCATCCCGGACAGGGCCGGCAATTCACCCCTCCACTTT.

This clone occurred a few times. The V gene is TRBV9, the J gene TRBJ1-5; 9 positions agree with TRBD1. Losses at the gene ends were 5 bases for V and 5 bases for J; bases not matched to a gene: 5. CDR3 length: 14 residues. From germline, CDR1 is SGDLS and CDR2 YYNGEE. In DNA, the CDR3 is TGTGCCAGCAGTACCGGGACAGGGTATCAGCCCCAGCATTTT. Translating it yields CASSTGTGYQPQHF.

The chain couples TRBV7-2 to TRBJ2-5, with D unresolved. V was pared by 5 bases and J by 2 bases, with 3 bases between. CDR1 and CDR2 from the germline V gene are SGHTA and FQGNSA. The CDR3 runs 11 residues. CDR3 nucleotide sequence: TGTGCCAGCAGCATACAAGAGACCCAGTACTTC. Translated, it gives CASSIQETQYF.

The chain couples TRBV9 to TRBJ1-5; no firm D call. The CDR3 is 13 amino acids. CDR1 and CDR2 (germline): SGDLS, YYNGEE. The V gene lost 4 bases and the J gene lost 4 bases, with 9 bases spanning the gap. The CDR3 DNA follows: TGTGCCAGCAGCTCGTCCCCTAATCAGCCCCAGCATTTT. Translating it yields CASSSSPNQPQHF.

CDR3 sequence: CASSLVSASGRGEQFF. Here the CDR3 DNA reads TGTGCCAGCAGCTTGGTTTCAGCTAGCGGGAGGGGTGAGCAGTTCTTC. The chain joins TRBV7-2 to TRBJ2-1, with 12 positions matching TRBD2. In germline, CDR1 is SGHTA, CDR2 FQGNSA. Trimming at V came to 3 bases and at J to 9 bases, leaving 9 bases not matched to a gene. The CDR3 covers 16 residues. Full variable domain (rest looked up from reference TRBV7-2 and TRBJ2-1): GAGVSQSPSNKVTEKGKDVELRCDPISGHTALYWYRQSLGQGLEFLIYFQGNSAPDKSGLPSDRFSAERTGGSVSTLTIQRTQQEDSAVYLCASSLVSASGRGEQFFGPGTRLTVL.

This chain uses TRBV5-1 with TRBJ2-3; no definite D call. Germline V CDR1 and CDR2: SGHRS, YFSETQ. With 0 bases removed from V and 4 bases from J, the gap between germline ends came to 9 bases. The CDR3 consists of 14 residues. The CDR3 coding sequence is TGCGCCAGCAGCTTGGGAGGTGAGGCAGATACGCAGTATTTT. Translating it yields CASSLGGEADTQYF.

This clone has just a few counts. The chain is built from TRBV30 and TRBJ1-1; a weak D match, TRBD1 (5 bases). Trimming pared 5 bases from V and 11 bases from J, leaving 15 bases between. The CDR3 consists of 11 residues. Germline loops: CDR1 GTSNPN, CDR2 SVGIG (reference sequence). CDR3 region: CAWALGPGAFF. The CDR3 DNA reads as TGTGCCTGGGCTCTTGGCCCAGGGGCTTTCTTT.

The rearrangement links TRBV18 to TRBJ1-2; D ambiguous. Trimming stripped 0 bases from V and 8 bases from J, with 10 bases between. This CDR3 contains 13 residues. CDR1 is KGHSH and CDR2 is LQKENI in the germline V gene. CDR3 nucleotide sequence: TGTGCCAGCTCACCACCGGTCCGCGAAGGCTACACCTTC. It is translated as CASSPPVREGYTF.

The V and J genes are TRBV28 and TRBJ2-7; 7 nucleotides match TRBD1. Germline CDR1 and CDR2: MDHEN and SYDVKM. Trimming cost V 7 bases and J 1 base; bases outside gene matches: 10. The CDR3 loop spans 15 amino acids. The CDR3: CASTGDRQLSYEQYF. The CDR3 coding sequence is TGTGCCAGCACTGGGGACAGACAATTGTCCTACGAGCAGTACTTC. The entire variable domain, with the rest obtained from reference TRBV28 and TRBJ2-7, is as follows: DVKVTQSSRYLVKRTGEKVFLECVQDMDHENMFWYRQDPGLGLRLIYFSYDVKMKEKGDIPEGYSVSREKKERFSLILESASTNQTSMYLCASTGDRQLSYEQYFGPGTRLTVT.

In DNA form, the CDR3 reads TGTGCCAGCAGCGTTGACAGGGGTCGGGGCACTGAAGCTTTCTTT. Protein: CASSVDRGRGTEAFF. The rearrangement joins TRBV7-9 to TRBJ1-1; 8 nucleotides match TRBD1. V lost 5 bases, J lost 4 bases, and 9 bases stayed unmatched. CDR3 size: 15 residues. Per the germline V gene, CDR1 is SEHNR and CDR2 is FQNEAQ (reference sequence).

V gene TRBV9 combines with J gene TRBJ2-5; D may be TRBD2 (5 bases). V was pared by 4 bases and J by 4 bases, with 20 bases between. Germline V lookup: CDR1 SGDLS, CDR2 YYNGEE. The CDR3 contains 16 residues. The DNA for the CDR3 is TGTGCCAGCAGCTCCGGGAACCCTTGGGTGGGAGAGACCCAGTACTTC. Protein product: CASSSGNPWVGETQYF. The whole variable domain, remainder taken from reference TRBV9 and TRBJ2-5, is DSGVTQTPKHLITATGQRVTLRCSPRSGDLSVYWYQQSLDQGLQFLIQYYNGEERAKGNILERFSAQQFPDLHSELNLSSLELGDSALYFCASSSGNPWVGETQYFGPGTRLLVL.

V gene TRBV5-5 combines with J gene TRBJ2-1; D perhaps matches TRBD2 (7 bases). Trimming left V 3 bases short and J 2 bases short, with 12 bases between. CDR3 length: 15 residues. Germline CDR1 and CDR2: SGHKS and YYEKEE (reference sequence). For the CDR3, the DNA is TGTGCCAGCAGCTCGGGCGGGGGCCCCTACAATGAGCAGTTCTTC. This translates into CASSSGGGPYNEQFF.